This T cell receptor beta chain is from a study of STAT5B mutations in CD4+ large granular lymphocyte leukemia (dated by TCRdb to the early 2020s). Regarding the study in general: Among the healthy controls, the CDR3 'QG' motif was associated with a particular HLA allele. The study compared the TCRbeta repertoires of patients with CD4+ T-cell large granular lymphocyte leukemia against those of healthy blood donors. Flow cytometry on FACSCanto II or FACSVerse showed that the purified fractions were more than 95% pure among lymphocytes. What the research found in general, with its limitations: Greater clonality appeared to be present in CD4-sorted patient repertoires than in healthy CD4+ repertoires, and the difference was retained after the putative leukemic clones were removed. Main leukemic clonotypes were private to each patient, although 20% to 25% of the main leukemic clonotypes were found at low frequency in the non-leukemic repertoires of other patients. Enrichment of TRBV06-family usage was observed among the top patient clones (8/27) relative to healthy controls (2/35). Data were not HLA-matched; higher clonality in CD4+ versus CD8+ T-LGLL could reflect the relatively small sample size.

Points on this clone: The target of this receptor is not known. No much larger clone is present one base from it, and per-base qualities are unavailable.

The immunoSEQ assay at survey resolution was used to sequence TCRbeta rearrangements from genomic DNA. Per the original workflow: In the TCR sequencing data, the smallest productive clonotype frequency that could be detected was 2.59 x 10-5. Analyses included only productive TCRbeta rearrangements, meaning complete and in-frame sequences. Clonality for each sample was calculated as Simpson clonality in the immunoSEQ Analyzer version 3.0. Clones were categorized by frequency as very rare, small, medium, large (1-20%) or hyperexpanded (>20%). Generation probabilities were estimated with OLGA 1.2.3, V-gene circos plots were generated with VDJtools, specificities were searched for in VDJdb, and CDR3 motifs were identified with GLIPH. The table was pulled from immuneACCESS by TCRdb, which kept in-frame rearrangements only. Such tables lose some clones; where checked, under half of the loss comes from unresolved V genes, and the rest has no known cause. The V and J calls and clone size were taken over from that table, and D and trimming were inferred from the DNA. Across this sample there are approximately 30,000 clones, with 65% to 80% seen only once. 3.1% of the sample comes from the top ten.

Healthy controls were some 34 blood donors whose buffy coats came from the Finnish Red Cross blood service. All TCR-sequenced material derived from peripheral blood: patient blood samples and healthy donor buffy coats. Ficoll-Hypaque gradient centrifugation was used to isolate peripheral blood mononuclear cells. CD4+ cells were purified magnetically from the buffy coats of healthy controls. The Gentra Puregene Cell and Tissue kit was used to extract genomic DNA, and a Qubit 2.0 fluorometer was used to measure the amount of genomic DNA. CDR1 and CDR2 (SGHTA, FQGTGA) derive from the germline V gene. CDR3 length: 13 amino acids, cysteine to phenylalanine. The retained sequence is limited to the CDR3, 39 bases, with the frame set at the first base. The V end gives up 5 bases and the J end 12 bases, leaving 6 bases in the junction not matched to a gene.

This receptor was obtained from a human donor in good health. The rearrangement combines TRBV7-3 with TRBJ2-1; 11 middle bases align to TRBD2. The material sequenced was CD4+ T cells from blood buffy coats. The DNA reads TGTGCCAGCAGCCCGGGGACTAGCGGCGGGCAGTTCTTC. Translation gives CASSPGTSGGQFF.